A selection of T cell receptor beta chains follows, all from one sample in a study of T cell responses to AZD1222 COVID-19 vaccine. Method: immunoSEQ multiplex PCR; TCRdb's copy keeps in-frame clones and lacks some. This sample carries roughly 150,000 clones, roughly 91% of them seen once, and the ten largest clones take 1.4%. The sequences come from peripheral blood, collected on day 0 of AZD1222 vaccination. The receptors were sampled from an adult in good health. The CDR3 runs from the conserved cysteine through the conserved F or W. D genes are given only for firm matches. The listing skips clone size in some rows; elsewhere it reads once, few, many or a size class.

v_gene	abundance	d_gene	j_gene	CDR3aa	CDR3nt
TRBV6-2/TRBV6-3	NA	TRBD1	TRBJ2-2	CASSYRDRNTGELFF	TGTGCCAGCAGTTACCGGGACAGGAACACCGGGGAGCTGTTTTTT
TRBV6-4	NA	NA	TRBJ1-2	CASSENPALNYGYTF	TGTGCCAGCAGTGAAAATCCCGCACTTAACTATGGCTACACCTTC
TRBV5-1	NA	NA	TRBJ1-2	CASSSTTPGGYGYTF	TGCGCCAGCAGCTCGACAACACCTGGGGGCTATGGCTACACCTTC
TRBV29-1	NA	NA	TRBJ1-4	CSVEWGGGEKLFF	TGCAGCGTAGAGTGGGGGGGCGGTGAAAAACTGTTTTTT
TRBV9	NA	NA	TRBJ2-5	CASSGRAFQETQYF	TGTGCCAGCAGCGGCCGGGCCTTCCAAGAGACCCAGTACTTC
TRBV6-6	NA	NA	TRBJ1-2	CASSYPGTEGYTF	TGTGCCAGCAGTTACCCGGGGACGGAGGGCTACACCTTC
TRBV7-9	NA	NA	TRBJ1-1	CASSLTGEAFF	TGTGCCAGCAGCTTGACTGGGGAAGCTTTCTTT
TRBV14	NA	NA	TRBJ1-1	CASSPSHDTEAFF	TGTGCCAGCAGCCCTTCTCACGACACTGAAGCTTTCTTT
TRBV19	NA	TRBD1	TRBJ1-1	CASSMSTGVMNTEAFF	TGTGCCAGTAGCATGTCCACAGGGGTGATGAACACTGAAGCTTTCTTT
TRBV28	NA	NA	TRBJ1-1	CASSLQFTEAFF	TGTGCCAGCAGTTTACAGTTTACGGAAGCTTTCTTT
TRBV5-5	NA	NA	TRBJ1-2	CASSLDGLLNYGYTF	TGTGCCAGCAGCTTGGATGGTCTTTTAAACTATGGCTACACCTTC
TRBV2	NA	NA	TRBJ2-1	CASSDLGTFSSYNEQFF	TGTGCCAGCAGTGATCTTGGCACTTTCTCCTCCTACAATGAGCAGTTCTTC
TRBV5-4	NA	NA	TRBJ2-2	CASSSLDTANTGELFF	TGTGCCAGCAGTTCTCTCGACACAGCTAACACCGGGGAGCTGTTTTTT
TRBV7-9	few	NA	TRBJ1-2	CASSFGVGYTF	TGTGCCAGCAGCTTCGGGGTTGGCTACACCTTC
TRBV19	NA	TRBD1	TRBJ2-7	CASSFRDSSCEQYF	TGTGCCAGTAGCTTTCGGGACAGCTCCTGCGAGCAGTACTTC
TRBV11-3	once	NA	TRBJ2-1	CASSLVDEQFF	TGTGCCAGCAGCTTAGTAGATGAGCAGTTCTTC
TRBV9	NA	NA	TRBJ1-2	CASSQAVTDF	TGTGCCAGCAGCCAGGCCGTTACTGACTTC
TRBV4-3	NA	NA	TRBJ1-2	CASSPRLGQGGNGYTF	TGCGCCAGCAGCCCTAGACTCGGCCAGGGAGGGAATGGCTACACCTTC
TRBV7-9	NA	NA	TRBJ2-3	CASSLQGYEQYF	TGTGCCAGCAGCTTACAGGGTTATGAGCAGTATTTT
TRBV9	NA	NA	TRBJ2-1	CASSPGPYNEQFF	TGTGCCAGCAGCCCGGGACCCTACAATGAGCAGTTCTTC
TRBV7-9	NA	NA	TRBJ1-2	CASSFPLGLQTNYGYTF	TGTGCCAGCAGCTTTCCTTTGGGACTGCAAACTAACTATGGCTACACCTTC
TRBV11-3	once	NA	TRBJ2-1	CASSLRSTRHAPPLAEQFF	TGTGCCAGCAGCTTACGTTCGACCAGACACGCCCCTCCCTTGGCTGAGCAGTTCTTC
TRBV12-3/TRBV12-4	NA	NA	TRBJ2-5	CASSARETQYF	TGTGCCAGCAGCGCCCGGGAGACCCAGTACTTC
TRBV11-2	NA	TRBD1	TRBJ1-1	CASSVTGGVAFF	TGTGCCAGCAGCGTCACAGGGGGTGTAGCTTTCTTT
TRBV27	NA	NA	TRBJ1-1	CASSPRRNTEAFF	TGTGCCAGCAGTCCAAGGAGGAACACTGAAGCTTTCTTT
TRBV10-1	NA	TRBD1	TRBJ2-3	CASSDGRGSTDTQYF	TGCGCCAGCAGTGACGGCAGGGGGAGCACAGATACGCAGTATTTT
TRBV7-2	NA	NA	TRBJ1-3	CASSLSVVNSGNTIYF	TGTGCCAGCAGCTTATCGGTAGTCAACTCTGGAAACACCATATATTTT
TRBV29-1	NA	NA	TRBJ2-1	CSVKGGNEQFF	TGCAGCGTGAAGGGAGGTAATGAGCAGTTCTTC
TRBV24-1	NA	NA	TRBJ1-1	CATSDLDSGGAFF	TGTGCCACCAGTGATCTTGACAGCGGTGGAGCTTTCTTT
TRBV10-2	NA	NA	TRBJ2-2	CASSEWGAQTGELFF	TGCGCCAGCAGTGAGTGGGGGGCGCAAACCGGGGAGCTGTTTTTT
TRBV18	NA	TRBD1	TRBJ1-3	CASSPMDRAGNTIYF	TGTGCCAGCTCACCGATGGACAGGGCTGGAAACACCATATATTTT
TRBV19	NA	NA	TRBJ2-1	CASSMGISYNEQFF	TGTGCCAGTAGTATGGGCATCTCCTACAATGAGCAGTTCTTC
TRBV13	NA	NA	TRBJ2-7	CASSLGAETYEQYF	TGTGCCAGCAGCTTAGGAGCGGAAACCTACGAGCAGTACTTC
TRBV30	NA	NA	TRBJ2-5	CAWKGQGQETQYF	TGTGCCTGGAAGGGGCAGGGCCAAGAGACCCAGTACTTC
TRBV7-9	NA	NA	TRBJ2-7	CASSLGGLGSEQYF	TGTGCCAGCAGCTTAGGGGGCCTTGGGAGCGAGCAGTACTTC
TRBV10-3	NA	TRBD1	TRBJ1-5	CAISGGQGDQPQHF	TGTGCCATCAGTGGGGGACAGGGGGATCAGCCCCAGCATTTT
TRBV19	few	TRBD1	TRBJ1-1	CASSTGQVLEAFF	TGTGCCAGTAGTACGGGACAGGTGTTGGAAGCTTTCTTT
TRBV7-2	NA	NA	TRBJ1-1	CASSLQGTTEAFF	TGTGCCAGCAGCTTACAGGGAACCACTGAAGCTTTCTTT
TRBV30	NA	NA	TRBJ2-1	CAWDRGLDGEQFF	TGTGCCTGGGACCGAGGGCTAGACGGGGAGCAGTTCTTC
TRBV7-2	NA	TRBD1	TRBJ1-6	CASSLGTGGSYNSPLHF	TGTGCCAGCAGCTTGGGGACAGGGGGCTCCTATAATTCACCCCTCCACTTT
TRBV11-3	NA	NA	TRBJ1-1	CASSLAEGGGTEAFF	TGTGCCAGCAGCTTAGCAGAGGGGGGGGGCACTGAAGCTTTCTTT
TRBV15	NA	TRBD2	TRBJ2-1	CATGLLAGGGSEQFF	TGTGCCACCGGACTTCTAGCGGGAGGTGGGTCCGAGCAGTTCTTC
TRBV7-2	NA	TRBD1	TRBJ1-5	CASSPDRGYQPQHF	TGTGCCAGCAGCCCAGACAGGGGATATCAGCCCCAGCATTTT
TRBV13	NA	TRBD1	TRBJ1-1	CASSTRTGEENTEAFF	TGTGCCAGCAGCACCCGGACAGGGGAAGAGAACACTGAAGCTTTCTTT
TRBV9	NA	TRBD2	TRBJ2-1	CASSPGPGLGYNEQFF	TGTGCCAGCAGCCCGGGACCGGGACTAGGGTACAATGAGCAGTTCTTC
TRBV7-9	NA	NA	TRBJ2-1	CASSLGTKQQFF	TGTGCCAGCAGCCTTGGGACAAAACAGCAGTTCTTC
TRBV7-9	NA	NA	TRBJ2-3	CASSLGRDGLTDTQYF	TGTGCCAGCAGCTTGGGCCGGGACGGCCTCACAGATACGCAGTATTTT
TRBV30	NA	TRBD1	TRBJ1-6	CAWKRQGASPLHF	TGTGCCTGGAAAAGACAGGGCGCATCTCCCCTCCACTTT
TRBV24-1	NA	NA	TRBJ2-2	CATSDSGAEDTGELFF	TGTGCCACCAGTGATAGTGGGGCAGAGGACACCGGGGAGCTGTTTTTT
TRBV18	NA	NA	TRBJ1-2	CASSPRDFLGYTF	TGTGCCAGCTCACCGCGTGACTTCCTGGGTTACACCTTC
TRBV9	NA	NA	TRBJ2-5	CASSPRVTETQYF	TGTGCCAGCAGCCCCAGGGTAACAGAGACCCAGTACTTC
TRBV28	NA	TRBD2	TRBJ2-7	CASSSWADKLAGDIYEQYF	TGTGCCAGCAGTTCGTGGGCAGACAAACTAGCGGGAGATATATACGAGCAGTACTTC
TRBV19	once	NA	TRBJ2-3	CASSIDYSTDTQYF	TGTGCCAGTAGTATAGATTATAGCACAGATACGCAGTATTTT
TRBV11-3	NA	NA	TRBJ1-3	CASSEPLNTIYF	TGTGCCAGCAGCGAGCCCTTAAACACCATATATTTT
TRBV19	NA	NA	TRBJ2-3	CASSIGGVGSTDTQYF	TGTGCCAGTAGTATAGGAGGGGTGGGAAGCACAGATACGCAGTATTTT
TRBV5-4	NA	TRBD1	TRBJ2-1	CASSWDRGGNEQFF	TGTGCCAGCAGCTGGGACAGGGGAGGGAATGAGCAGTTCTTC
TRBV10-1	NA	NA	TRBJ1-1	CASSLNRQVPAEAFF	TGCGCCAGCAGCCTCAATCGACAGGTCCCCGCTGAAGCTTTCTTT
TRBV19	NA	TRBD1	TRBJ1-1	CASSIARQGPEAFF	TGTGCCAGTAGTATAGCCCGACAGGGCCCTGAAGCTTTCTTT
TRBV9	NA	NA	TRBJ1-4	CASTRDNEKLFF	TGTGCCAGCACCAGAGATAATGAAAAACTGTTTTTT